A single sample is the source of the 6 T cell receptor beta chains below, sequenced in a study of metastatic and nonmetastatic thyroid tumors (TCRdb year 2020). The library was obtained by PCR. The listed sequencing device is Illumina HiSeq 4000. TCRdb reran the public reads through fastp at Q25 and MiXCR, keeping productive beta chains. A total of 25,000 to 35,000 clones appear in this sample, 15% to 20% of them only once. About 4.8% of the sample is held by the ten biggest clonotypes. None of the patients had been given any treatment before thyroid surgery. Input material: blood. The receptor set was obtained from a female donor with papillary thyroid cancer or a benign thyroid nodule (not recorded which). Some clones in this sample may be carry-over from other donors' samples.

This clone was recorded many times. The CDR3 coding sequence is TGTGCCAGCGGGGCAGTGGGGGTCCAGACCCAGTACTTC. Residues: CASGAVGVQTQYF. The chain joins TRBV6-1 to TRBJ2-5; D tentatively reads TRBD1 or TRBD2 (5 bases each). The germline gives CDR1 MNHNS, CDR2 SASEGT. V lost 8 bases and J lost 6, with 16 bases in between. This CDR3 contains 13 residues.

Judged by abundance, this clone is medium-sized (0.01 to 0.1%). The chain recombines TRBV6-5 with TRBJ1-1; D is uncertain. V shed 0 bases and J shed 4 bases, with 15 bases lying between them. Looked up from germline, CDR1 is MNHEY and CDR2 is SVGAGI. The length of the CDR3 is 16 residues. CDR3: CASSYSTLGRGTEAFF. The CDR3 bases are TGTGCCAGCAGTTACTCGACCCTTGGGCGGGGCACTGAAGCTTTCTTT.

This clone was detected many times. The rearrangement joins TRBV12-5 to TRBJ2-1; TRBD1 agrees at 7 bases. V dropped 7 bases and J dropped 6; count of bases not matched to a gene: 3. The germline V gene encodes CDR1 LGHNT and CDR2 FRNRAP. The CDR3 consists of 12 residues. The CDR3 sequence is CASETGVNEQFF. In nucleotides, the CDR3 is TGTGCTAGTGAAACAGGGGTCAATGAGCAGTTCTTC.

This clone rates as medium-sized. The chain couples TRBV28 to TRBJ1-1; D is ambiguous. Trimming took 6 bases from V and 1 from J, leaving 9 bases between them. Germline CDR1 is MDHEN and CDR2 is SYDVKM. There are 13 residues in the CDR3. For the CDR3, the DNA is TGTGCCAGCAGGGAGGGCTGGAACACTGAAGCTTTCTTT. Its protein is CASREGWNTEAFF.

The CDR3 spells CASSYSRASDTGELFF. The CDR3 DNA reads as TGTGCCAGCAGTTACTCCCGGGCCTCGGACACCGGGGAGCTGTTTTTT. This chain connects TRBV6-6 to TRBJ2-2; D unresolved. From germline, CDR1 is MNHNY and CDR2 SVGAGI (reference sequence). Trimming left V 0 bases short and J 3 bases short, with 11 bases between. The length of the CDR3 is 16 residues.

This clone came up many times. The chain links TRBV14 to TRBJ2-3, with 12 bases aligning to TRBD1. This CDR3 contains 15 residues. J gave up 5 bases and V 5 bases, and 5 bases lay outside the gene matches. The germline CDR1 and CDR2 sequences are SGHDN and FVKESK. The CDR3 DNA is TGTGCCAGCAGCTACCGGGACAGGGGGCGAGATACGCAGTATTTT. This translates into CASSYRDRGRDTQYF.